The 19 T cell receptor beta chains below come from one sample, sequenced in a study of regulatory T cells in long-lasting Graves disease. Time point of the sample: newly diagnosed GD, antithyroid drugs for less than 3 months. PBMC RNA was the source of the TCR library. For TCR beta, libraries came from iRepertoire HTBI primers and Arm-PCR of CDR3 regions. Using its own MiXCR run on the multiplex PCR reads, TCRdb lists one record per CDR3 protein. The data hold under 450,000 distinct CDR3 sequences, with around 11% observed a single time. This sample also appeared in a second study, on T cells in Graves' hyperthyroidism and ophthalmopathy.

Source: peripheral blood mononuclear cells (PBMCs), taken at new diagnosis, from a patient treated with antithyroid drugs. The receptors were sampled from a young woman with Graves disease.

The chain employs TRBV3-1 and TRBJ2-5; 7 bases match TRBD2. The trim removed 1 base at V and 2 bases at J, leaving 4 bases unmatched. Germline V gives CDR1 LGHDT, CDR2 YNNKEL (reference sequence). The CDR3 totals 15 residues. The CDR3 DNA reads TGTGCCAGCAGCCAAGTGCCTAGCGGTCAAGAGACCCAGTACTTC. Translation: CASSQVPSGQETQYF.

Concerning this clonotype itself: This clone may be a read error of a much larger clone one base away. This chain uses TRBV2 with TRBJ1-1; the match to TRBD1 covers 8 bases. The CDR3 loop spans 16 amino acids. J was trimmed by 5 bases and V by 6 bases; bases with no gene match: 14. CDR1 and CDR2 (germline): SNHLY, FYNNEI. The CDR3 DNA reads as TGTGCCAGCAGCGCTCCCAGGACAGGGCAGAGAACTGAAGCTTTCTTT. Its protein is CASSAPRTGQRTEAFF.

About this clonotype: It differs at one base from a far larger clone, so likely a read error. This chain links TRBV11-2 with TRBJ2-7, with D maybe TRBD2 (6 bases). Germline CDR1 is SGHAT and CDR2 is FQNNGV. The V and J ends lost 0 bases and 2 bases respectively, with 11 bases between them. The CDR3 spans 15 residues. As DNA, the CDR3 is TGTGCCAGCAGCTTAGATGTGGGAGGAGCCTACGAGCAGTACTTC. Translation gives CASSLDVGGAYEQYF.

This clonotype was observed at least ten times. This rearrangement joins TRBV11-2 to TRBJ2-7; D is ambiguous. V lost 0 bases and J 0 bases, leaving 9 bases between the germline ends. This CDR3 comprises 15 residues. Germline CDR1 reads SGHAT; CDR2 reads FQNNGV. The chain's CDR3 is CASSLDRVTSYEQYF. In nucleotides, the CDR3 is TGTGCCAGCAGCTTAGATCGCGTAACCTCCTACGAGCAGTACTTC.

This clonotype was seen more than once but under ten times. This chain uses TRBV20-1 with TRBJ1-2; no firm D call. Germline V CDR1 and CDR2: DFQATT, SNEGSKA (reference sequence). Trimming cost V 5 bases and J 0 bases, with 10 bases left between them. This CDR3 contains 13 residues. The CDR3 loop reads CSAEPATNYGYTF. The CDR3 DNA sequence: TGCAGTGCTGAACCCGCCACTAACTATGGCTACACCTTC.

This clonotype was recorded many times. The chain joins TRBV10-3 to TRBJ1-2, with 7 nucleotides matching TRBD1. The CDR3 runs to 15 residues. Germline lookup yields CDR1 ENHRY and CDR2 SYGVKD. Trimming cost V 5 bases and J 3 bases; bases outside gene matches: 9. Here the CDR3 reads CAISFPGQEHYGYTF. CDR3 coding DNA: TGTGCCATCAGTTTTCCTGGACAGGAGCACTATGGCTACACCTTC.

J is TRBJ1-2 and V is TRBV7-2, with TRBD1 matching 11 bases. The V gene's germline CDR1 is SGHTA and CDR2 FQGNSA. Trimming cost V 4 bases and J 3 bases; bases outside gene matches: 7. The CDR3 consists of 16 residues. The CDR3 coding sequence is TGTGCCAGCAGCTCCAGGACAGGGGGCGATGACTATGGCTACACCTTC. It encodes CASSSRTGGDDYGYTF.

This clonotype occurred many times. This sequence joins TRBV20-1 and TRBJ2-7; D is tentatively TRBD1 or TRBD2 (5 bases each). Trimming took off 6 bases at V and 3 bases at J, with 18 bases between the two ends. Germline values: CDR1 DFQATT, CDR2 SNEGSKA (reference sequence). The CDR3 loop spans 14 amino acids. The CDR3: CSARLGASIYEQYF. The CDR3 coding sequence is TGCAGTGCCAGGCTCGGGGCCAGCATCTACGAGCAGTACTTC.

This clonotype was seen only a few times. The chain carries TRBV7-9 and TRBJ2-7; 9 bases match TRBD1. The trim removed 5 bases at V and 7 bases at J, leaving 9 bases unmatched. The CDR3 extends over 14 amino acids. Germline CDR1 is SEHNR and CDR2 is FQNEAQ (reference sequence). The CDR3 is CASSLGQGKLEQYV. In DNA, the CDR3 is TGTGCCAGCAGCCTGGGACAGGGTAAATTAGAGCAGTACGTC.

Only a few counts were recorded for this clonotype. The chain couples TRBV3-1 to TRBJ1-3; D remains ambiguous. The CDR3 covers 15 residues. Trimming left V 0 bases short and J 8 bases short, with 14 bases between. The germline CDR1 and CDR2 sequences are LGHDT and YNNKEL (reference sequence). The CDR3 spells CASSQESFRDHTIYF. DNA for the CDR3: TGTGCCAGCAGCCAAGAATCTTTTCGGGATCACACCATATATTTT.

This clonotype has just a few counts. V is TRBV3-1 and J is TRBJ1-2; D might be TRBD1 (5 bases). V was clipped by 2 bases and J by 7 bases, with 14 bases between them. CDR3 size: 14 residues. Germline V gene sequence: CDR1 LGHDT, CDR2 YNNKEL (reference sequence). DNA of the CDR3: TGTGCCAGCAGCCAATATGGAGGGGAGGCTGGCTACACCTTC. It encodes CASSQYGGEAGYTF.

This clonotype occurred many times. This chain connects TRBV7-8 to TRBJ2-7; tentatively, D is TRBD1 (6 bases). V was cut by 0 bases and J by 1 base, with 19 bases left in between. The CDR3 sequence is 18 residues long. The germline gives CDR1 SGHVS, CDR2 FQNEAQ. The CDR3 DNA reads TGTGCCAGCAGCTTAGCTCCACGTGGGGGCGCCCCTTCCTACGAGCAGTACGTC. It yields the protein CASSLAPRGGAPSYEQYV.

This clonotype has only a few counts. CDR3 nucleotide sequence: TGTGCCAGCAGCGTAGGTAGAGGGAATACTCTTACAGATACGCAGTATTTT. Translation: CASSVGRGNTLTDTQYF. The chain carries TRBV9 and TRBJ2-3, with a tentative D call TRBD2 (5 bases). Trimming took off 0 bases at V and 3 bases at J, with 17 bases between the two ends. The CDR3 extends over 17 amino acids. CDR1 SGDLS and CDR2 YYNGEE come from the germline V gene.

V and J are TRBV10-3 and TRBJ1-2; D gene ambiguous. The CDR3 sequence is 13 residues long. Germline CDR1 ENHRY, CDR2 SYGVKD. With 4 bases removed from V and 8 bases from J, the gap between germline ends came to 14 bases. CDR3 sequence (DNA): TGTGCCATCAGTGTGGGCCAGAGCAGAGGCTACACCTTC. Encoded protein: CAISVGQSRGYTF.

There are many counts of this clonotype. The gene calls are TRBV29-1 and TRBJ2-3; D gene uncertain. The CDR3 length is 14 residues. V gave up 7 bases and J gave up 3 bases, with 17 bases separating them. From germline, CDR1 is SQVTM and CDR2 ANQGSEA. The CDR3 loop is CSAIARDRTDTQYF. The CDR3 bases are TGCAGCGCCATTGCTAGAGATAGGACAGATACGCAGTATTTT.

This clonotype was seen only a few times. The chain links TRBV11-2 to TRBJ1-5; D ambiguous. Germline assignment: CDR1 SGHAT and CDR2 FQNNGV. The CDR3 covers 17 residues. V gave up 1 base and J gave up 1 base, with 14 bases separating them. For the CDR3, the DNA is TGTGCCAGCAGCTTAGGCGTCAGAAGAGGCAGCAATCAGCCCCAGCATTTT. Encoded protein: CASSLGVRRGSNQPQHF.

This clonotype has a count of ten or more. V usage is TRBV4-3 and J usage is TRBJ2-7, with D tentatively TRBD2 (5 bases). Between the trimmed V and J ends, which lost 3 bases and 4 bases, there was a span of 10 bases. Germline V gene lookup returns CDR1 LGHNA and CDR2 YSLEER. The CDR3 is 13 amino acids. CDR3 nucleotides: TGCGCCAGCAGCCACAGTGAGGGTTACGAGCAGTACTTC. It specifies CASSHSEGYEQYF.

The chain carries TRBV4-3 and TRBJ1-6, with 9 bases lining up with TRBD1. Germline loops: CDR1 LGHNA, CDR2 YSLEER. V shed 7 bases, J shed 9 bases, and the junction held 7 bases outside the gene matches. The length of the CDR3 is 14 residues. The CDR3 nucleotides are TGCGCCAGCACCAACAGGGGGCCGGGTTCACCCCTCCACTTT. Translated, it gives CASTNRGPGSPLHF.

This clonotype has ten or more counts. The junction shows a germline mismatch at one end, possibly a read error. The chain combines TRBV28 with TRBJ1-1, with TRBD1 matching 7 bases. The CDR3 totals 15 residues. CDR1 MDHEN and CDR2 SYDVKM come from the germline V gene. Written as DNA, the CDR3 is TGTGCCAGCAGATACTCCGGGACAGAGAACACTGGAGCTTTCTTT. It codes for CASRYSGTENTGAFF.